Here is one T cell receptor beta chain with its context. Its specificity is unknown. The sample comes from a study of T cell responses to AZD1222 COVID-19 vaccine. Study-level findings and limits: Among vaccine-associated CD4 TCRs, coverage spanned spike, with dominance at 160-218 and 743-854. AZD1222 recipients seropositive at baseline numbered only 5 to 7. Most donors were white British and more were female, and clonal diversity was possibly underestimated.

V was clipped by 4 bases and J by 9 bases, with 20 bases between them. There are 15 residues in the CDR3. Per the germline V gene, CDR1 is SGHNT and CDR2 is YYREEE (reference sequence). Pooled samples include second doses given at about 4 or 12 weeks. Clones were read by immunoSEQ multiplex PCR, and TCRdb kept only the in-frame ones, dropping some. Among 140,000 to 150,000 clones, approximately 90% were seen once, and the ten largest hold roughly 4%. The sequence was collected from an adult who received the AZD1222 COVID-19 vaccine. V gene TRBV5-4 combines with J gene TRBJ2-1; a weak D match, TRBD2 (5 bases). The sequencing used peripheral blood, collected 28 days after the second AZD1222 dose. For the CDR3, the DNA is TGTGCCAGCAGCCGTGGAGGTCCGGCTCGTGGTGAGCAGTTCTTC. This gives the protein CASSRGGPARGEQFF.